The clone carrying this T cell receptor beta chain has ten or more counts. As yet, its antigen is unknown. CDR1 and CDR2 from the germline V gene are MNHEY and SVGAGI. The CDR3 is 15 amino acids. The trim removed 2 bases at V and 3 bases at J, leaving 7 bases unmatched. The treatment denotes: skin biopsy from PPD injection site in Mantoux-positive individual. An oligonucleotide containing a UMI was ligated to the 3' end of TCR cDNA. The data stem from a study of naive and memory T cell subsets. Amplification of ligated cDNA took four PCR rounds with SP2 and nested alpha and beta constant primers. TCRdb ran MiXCR on the UMI-ligation and nested PCR reads and lists one entry per CDR3 protein. The profile shows approximately 21,000 distinct CDR3 sequences, around 6% of them singletons. Overall study findings and caveats: The RNA method is potentially sensitive to activation and differentiation changes.

This clonotype originated in an adult in good health. Source: skin, taken from a tuberculin skin test site. The rearrangement links TRBV6-5 to TRBJ2-7; 7 nucleotides line up with TRBD1. The CDR3 sequence is CASSYPTGKFYEQYF. The CDR3 nucleotides read TGTGCCAGCAGTTACCCGACAGGGAAGTTCTACGAGCAGTACTTC.